These 29 T cell receptor beta chains were sequenced from one sample in a study of T cells after yellow fever vaccination. Each CDR3 protein gets one entry after TCRdb re-called the 5' RACE reads with MiXCR. The sample lists 450,000 to 550,000 distinct CDR3 sequences, 21% seen once, with about 16% in the top ten. The specimen comprised PBMCs, sampled around 3 weeks after the first yellow fever vaccination. The receptor source for this set is a man in his late teens or twenties who received the YFV17D yellow fever vaccine.

In this sample, this clonotype turned up a few times. The chain is built from TRBV20-1 and TRBJ1-1; tentative D call: TRBD1 (5 bases). This CDR3 is built from 13 residues. Trimming removed 3 bases at V and 0 bases at J, with 8 bases between. CDR1 and CDR2 (germline): DFQATT, SNEGSKA (reference sequence). CDR3 DNA sequence: TGCAGTGCTAGGACAGACATGAACACTGAAGCTTTCTTT. Translation gives CSARTDMNTEAFF.

The CDR3 DNA reads TGCGCCAGCAGCTTGCGGGCGGACCTTTACAATGAGCAGTTCTTC. Its protein is CASSLRADLYNEQFF. The J gene is TRBJ2-1, the V gene TRBV5-1; D is unclear. Deletions cut 1 base from V and 4 bases from J, with 12 bases between. Germline-derived CDR1 and CDR2 are SGHRS and YFSETQ. This CDR3 has 15 amino acids.

This clonotype was picked up a small number of times. The chain recombines TRBV20-1 with TRBJ2-3; possibly TRBD2 for D (6 bases). Trimming left V 5 bases short and J 2 bases short, with 8 bases between. The CDR3 is made up of 12 amino acids. Germline V lookup: CDR1 DFQATT, CDR2 SNEGSKA (reference sequence). CDR3 amino acids: CSAGDSTDTQYF. CDR3 nucleotides: TGCAGTGCTGGGGACTCCACAGATACGCAGTATTTT.

The chain carries TRBV10-3 and TRBJ2-3; 7 bases are shared with TRBD2. CDR3 length equals 13 residues. The germline CDR1 and CDR2 sequences are ENHRY and SYGVKD. The J segment lost 8 bases and the V segment lost 4 bases, leaving 6 bases of the junction unmatched. The CDR3 here is CAISGRGDGTQYF. CDR3 nucleotides: TGTGCCATCAGTGGACGGGGGGATGGTACGCAGTATTTT.

The sample holds a few counts of this clonotype. The gene calls are TRBV5-1 and TRBJ2-7, with 12 bases aligning to TRBD1. Germline V gene data show CDR1 as SGHRS and CDR2 as YFSETQ. CDR3 length: 16 residues. Losses at the gene ends were 4 bases for V and 6 bases for J; bases not matched to a gene: 11. The CDR3 nucleotides read TGCGCCAGCAGCCCCGGCGGGACAGGGGGCTTGGGCGAGCAGTACTTC. Its protein product is CASSPGGTGGLGEQYF. The full variable domain, completed using reference TRBV5-1 and TRBJ2-7, is KAGVTQTPRYLIKTRGQQVTLSCSPISGHRSVSWYQQTPGQGLQFLFEYFSETQRNKGNFPGRFSGRQFSNSRSEMNVSTLELGDSALYLCASSPGGTGGLGEQYFGPGTRLTVT.

This clonotype was seen a handful of times. The V call is TRBV15, the J call TRBJ1-5; 10 bases line up with TRBD1. Germline trimming cut 3 bases from V and 2 bases from J; bases unmatched to any gene: 13. Germline CDR1 reads LNHNV; CDR2 reads YYDKDF (reference sequence). The CDR3 consists of 19 residues. CDR3: CATSSDRDRGSLGNQPQHF. As DNA, the CDR3 is TGTGCCACCAGCAGCGACCGGGACAGGGGAAGTTTGGGCAATCAGCCCCAGCATTTT.

The CDR3 sequence is CASSAWDTYEQYF. The CDR3 bases are TGTGCCAGCAGCGCCTGGGACACCTACGAGCAGTACTTC. This chain connects TRBV7-2 to TRBJ2-7, with D possibly matching TRBD1 (6 bases). The CDR3 sequence is 13 residues long. The V gene's germline CDR1 is SGHTA and CDR2 FQGNSA. V was trimmed by 5 bases and J by 2 bases, leaving 10 bases between them.

The sample holds many counts of this clonotype. The chain recombines TRBV24-1 with TRBJ2-3; tentatively, D is TRBD1 (5 bases). Germline loops: CDR1 KGHDR, CDR2 SFDVKD. The V and J ends lost 3 bases and 3 bases respectively, with 6 bases between them. This CDR3 spans 13 amino acids. The CDR3 loop is CATSDRQTDTQYF. Written as DNA, the CDR3 is TGTGCCACCAGTGATCGACAGACAGATACGCAGTATTTT.

In nucleotides, the CDR3 is TGTGCCAGCAGCTTCCTGGGACGCTCTGGAAACACCATATATTTT. Encoded protein: CASSFLGRSGNTIYF. This chain connects TRBV7-9 to TRBJ1-3; tentatively, D is TRBD1 (5 bases). This CDR3 comprises 15 residues. Germline V gives CDR1 SEHNR, CDR2 FQNEAQ (reference sequence). V lost 3 bases and J lost 0, with 9 bases in between. The full variable domain, in which reference TRBV7-9 and TRBJ1-3 provide the parts outside the CDR3, is DTGVSQNPRHKITKRGQNVTFRCDPISEHNRLYWYRQTLGQGPEFLTYFQNEAQLEKSRLLSDRFSAERPKGSFSTLEIQRTEQGDSAMYLCASSFLGRSGNTIYFGEGSWLTVV.

The J gene is TRBJ2-4, the V gene TRBV7-9, with D unclear. The germline V gene encodes CDR1 SEHNR and CDR2 FQNEAQ (reference sequence). There are 14 residues in the CDR3. Deletions cut 1 base from V and 9 bases from J, with 13 bases between. The CDR3 bases are TGTGCCAGCAGCTTAGTAGGAAGTAACGGCATTCAGTACTTC. Translation gives CASSLVGSNGIQYF.

The chain links TRBV4-3 to TRBJ1-5; 8 positions agree with TRBD1. The CDR3 consists of 15 residues. Trimming took 4 bases from V and 5 from J; bases not matched to a gene: 7. Germline-derived CDR1 and CDR2 are LGHNA and YSLEER. The DNA of the CDR3 is TGCGCCAGCAGCCTCGACAGGGGCGGGGATCAGCCCCAGCATTTT. Translated, it gives CASSLDRGGDQPQHF.

This chain connects TRBV20-1 to TRBJ2-1; 8 bases map to TRBD2. The CDR3 has 15 residues. Germline V gene data show CDR1 as DFQATT and CDR2 as SNEGSKA (reference sequence). V shed 0 bases and J 9 bases; nucleotides not matched to a gene: 10. The CDR3 DNA sequence: TGCAGTGCTAGAGACCCCCTGTTAGCGGGAATTGAGCAGTTCTTC. Translation: CSARDPLLAGIEQFF.

V usage is TRBV9 and J usage is TRBJ2-1; possibly TRBD1 for D (6 bases). Germline loops: CDR1 SGDLS, CDR2 YYNGEE. The CDR3 runs to 15 residues. Between the trimmed V and J ends, which lost 3 bases and 0 bases, there was a span of 10 bases. In nucleotides, the CDR3 is TGTGCCAGCAGCGCTACAGGGAGCTCCTACAATGAGCAGTTCTTC. It encodes CASSATGSSYNEQFF.

The J gene is TRBJ2-3, the V gene TRBV28; TRBD2 matches 14 bases. CDR1 is MDHEN, CDR2 SYDVKM, per germline. The CDR3 is 18 amino acids. The V segment lost 4 bases and the J segment 2 bases; nucleotides outside the gene matches: 8. CDR3 amino acids: CASSWTSGGYRPTDTQYF. The CDR3 nucleotides read TGTGCCAGCAGTTGGACTAGCGGGGGGTACCGACCCACAGATACGCAGTATTTT.

This clonotype was counted a few times. The chain links TRBV18 to TRBJ2-1; D gene uncertain. The CDR3 has 12 amino acids. Trimming left V 3 bases short and J 6 bases short, with 6 bases between. The germline V gene has CDR1 KGHSH and CDR2 LQKENI. CDR3 bases: TGTGCCAGCTCACCGACTTCCAATGAGCAGTTCTTC. It is translated as CASSPTSNEQFF.

This clonotype was counted a few times. This chain uses TRBV7-9 with TRBJ1-5; TRBD1 matches 9 bases. This CDR3 comprises 17 residues. V gave up 5 bases and J gave up 0 bases; unmatched junction bases: 8. CDR1 is SEHNR and CDR2 is FQNEAQ in the germline V gene (reference sequence). The CDR3 bases are TGTGCCAGCAGCCCCGGGGACAGGGCCCATAGCAATCAGCCCCAGCATTTT. As protein: CASSPGDRAHSNQPQHF.

This chain connects TRBV29-1 to TRBJ1-2; no firm D call. The ends were cut back, 3 bases at V and 5 bases at J, with 13 bases in the middle. CDR3 length equals 13 residues. Germline CDR1 is SQVTM and CDR2 is ANQGSEA. The CDR3 is CSVESAQVYGYTF. Written as DNA, the CDR3 is TGCAGCGTTGAGTCAGCTCAGGTGTATGGCTACACCTTC.

A few counts support this clonotype. The rearrangement links TRBV7-9 to TRBJ2-1; 12 nucleotides agree with TRBD2. This CDR3 contains 15 residues. Germline CDR1 is SEHNR and CDR2 is FQNEAQ (reference sequence). The J segment lost 6 bases and the V segment lost 4 bases, leaving 4 bases of the junction unmatched. CDR3 DNA: TGTGCCAGCAGCTCGGGACTAGCGGGCATCAATGAGCAGTTCTTC. This codes for CASSSGLAGINEQFF.

This clonotype has more than one count but fewer than ten. This chain connects TRBV20-1 to TRBJ2-7, with 7 positions matching TRBD1. The germline V gene encodes CDR1 DFQATT and CDR2 SNEGSKA (reference sequence). The V and J ends lost 5 bases and 3 bases, in that order; junction bases with no gene match: 7. This CDR3 comprises 13 residues. CDR3 nucleotides: TGCAGTGCTGTCCGGGACAGATACTACGAGCAGTACTTC. Its protein product is CSAVRDRYYEQYF.

The table lists this clonotype with a few counts. The chain links TRBV18 to TRBJ2-5, with 7 bases aligning to TRBD1. The CDR3 has 18 amino acids. V trimming: 3 bases; J trimming: 0 bases; junction bases outside the gene matches: 13. Per germline, CDR1 KGHSH and CDR2 LQKENI. The CDR3 loop reads CASSPVTRTGAYQETQYF. The CDR3 DNA sequence: TGTGCCAGCTCACCCGTGACCAGGACAGGCGCGTACCAAGAGACCCAGTACTTC.

The chain carries TRBV14 and TRBJ2-1; D is unclear. The CDR3 has 13 residues. Trimming took 1 base from V and 5 from J, leaving 6 bases between them. The germline V gene has CDR1 SGHDN and CDR2 FVKESK. Here the CDR3 DNA reads TGTGCCAGCAGCCAAGGATTGGACAATGAGCAGTTCTTC. Translated: CASSQGLDNEQFF.

This chain uses TRBV28 with TRBJ1-4; 8 bases are shared with TRBD1. The CDR3 covers 11 residues. With 11 bases clipped from V and 7 bases from J, the junction kept 3 bases outside the gene matches. CDR1 is MDHEN and CDR2 is SYDVKM in the germline V gene. The CDR3, as DNA: TGTGCCGGACAGGGAGGTGAAAAACTGTTTTTT. This encodes CAGQGGEKLFF.

This clonotype has more than one count but fewer than ten. The chain employs TRBV12-3 or TRBV12-4 and TRBJ2-5; tentatively, D is TRBD2 (7 bases). V lost 8 bases to trimming and J lost 4 bases, with 14 bases between them. The CDR3 loop spans 13 amino acids. As DNA, the CDR3 is TGTGCCAGCCGGGGGGCCTACCCAGAGACCCAGTACTTC. Encoded protein: CASRGAYPETQYF.

In this sample, this clonotype turned up a few times. This chain uses TRBV20-1 with TRBJ1-2, with D uncertain. The CDR3 spans 13 residues. Germline V gene data show CDR1 as DFQATT and CDR2 as SNEGSKA (reference sequence). V lost 0 bases, J lost 2 bases, and 7 bases lay in between. CDR3 DNA sequence: TGCAGTGCTAGAGATAAAGAGAACTATGGCTACACCTTC. Translated: CSARDKENYGYTF.

This clonotype came up a few times. Here the CDR3 DNA reads TGCAGTGCTAGGACCTTGGTGGGTCTCGAGCAGTACGTC. Translating gives CSARTLVGLEQYV. The chain carries TRBV20-1 and TRBJ2-7; no clear D. The length of the CDR3 is 13 residues. CDR1 DFQATT and CDR2 SNEGSKA come from the germline V gene (reference sequence). The V end lost 3 bases, the J end lost 6 bases, and 15 bases lay between the germline ends.

This clonotype appeared a single time. This chain joins TRBV29-1 and TRBJ2-1; the D gene is possibly TRBD1 (5 bases). The CDR3 spans 12 residues. CDR1 and CDR2 (germline): SQVTM, ANQGSEA. Trimming took off 4 bases at V and 8 bases at J, with 12 bases between the two ends. The DNA of the CDR3 is TGCAGCGTTGGGTCAGGGATGCATGAGCAGTTCTTC. Protein product: CSVGSGMHEQFF.

J is TRBJ2-5 and V is TRBV7-6; D is possibly TRBD1 or TRBD2 (6 bases each). The V end lost 4 bases, the J end lost 2 bases, and 11 bases lay between the germline ends. CDR3 length: 14 amino acids. The V gene's germline CDR1 is SGHVS and CDR2 FNYEAQ. The CDR3 spells CASSSGGGQETQYF. The DNA of the CDR3 is TGTGCCAGCAGCTCAGGAGGGGGACAAGAGACCCAGTACTTC.

This clonotype was picked up many times. This chain joins TRBV5-6 and TRBJ2-5; perhaps TRBD2 as D (7 bases). V dropped 1 base and J dropped 2 bases, with 9 bases sitting between them. Germline CDR1 reads SGHDT; CDR2 reads YYEEEE. There are 14 residues in the CDR3. In DNA form, the CDR3 reads TGTGCCAGCAGCTTGAAGGGGGGGCAAGAGACCCAGTACTTC. Encoded protein: CASSLKGGQETQYF.

This clonotype has a handful of counts. The chain recombines TRBV6-1 with TRBJ1-2; D is unresolved. The CDR3 is 14 residues long. Trimming took off 6 bases at V and 4 bases at J, with 15 bases between the two ends. Germline lookup yields CDR1 MNHNS and CDR2 SASEGT. Here the CDR3 reads CASSSQPGRYGYTF. DNA for the CDR3: TGTGCCAGCAGCTCCCAGCCAGGCCGCTATGGCTACACCTTC.